This T cell receptor (beta chain) was found in a study of blood T cell repertoires in COVID-19. Looking at the study overall: Nucleic acid was either cDNA or gDNA, and it came from T cells, B-cell-depleted T cells, or PBMCs.

In the authors' workflow: Counts of nucleated cells, estimated from reference gene primer amplification, were obtained. Sequenced by immunoSEQ multiplex PCR; TCRdb stores in-frame clones only, minus some. V and J calls plus clone size are reproduced from that table; the DNA served to infer D and trimming. The table shows some 120,000 clones, with roughly 72% occurring only once. V dropped 4 bases and J dropped 6; count of bases not matched to a gene: 1. The CDR3 runs to 15 residues. Germline V gene lookup returns CDR1 MGHRA and CDR2 YSYEKL. The chain recombines TRBV4-1 with TRBJ2-2; 14 bases are shared with TRBD2. Material for sequencing was peripheral blood. This sequence originates from a man in his fifties or sixties with acute or convalescent COVID-19. In DNA form, the CDR3 reads TGCGCCAGCAGCCCGGGACTAGCGGGGGCCGGGGAGCTGTTTTTT. It specifies CASSPGLAGAGELFF.